These 5 T cell receptor beta chains originate from one sample sequenced in a study of brain metastases from non-small cell lung cancer. TCRdb's table, derived via immunoSEQ multiplex PCR, lists solely in-frame clones and lacks some. This sample has 430 or so clones, with about nine tenths found just once. Sequencing was carried out using tumor-adjacent normal tissue. These receptor sequences come from a donor aged 40 or over with non-small cell lung cancer.

This sequence joins TRBV6-5 and TRBJ2-5, with D perhaps TRBD1 or TRBD2 (5 bases each). The CDR3 spans 13 residues. Germline assignment: CDR1 MNHEY and CDR2 SVGAGI. V was clipped by 4 bases and J by 3 bases, with 9 bases between them. CDR3 bases: TGTGCCAGCAGTTTACTAGGGGAAGAGACCCAGTACTTC. Translation gives CASSLLGEETQYF.

The J gene is TRBJ1-1, the V gene TRBV4-1; D is possibly TRBD1 (5 bases). The CDR3 has 17 amino acids. Trimming took 6 bases from V and 0 from J, leaving 20 bases between them. The germline V gene has CDR1 MGHRA and CDR2 YSYEKL. CDR3 in amino acids: CASRNPLSGLMNTEAFF. The CDR3 DNA sequence: TGCGCCAGCAGGAACCCCCTCTCGGGGCTTATGAACACTGAAGCTTTCTTT.

The chain links TRBV2 to TRBJ1-5, with no clear D. Between the trimmed V and J ends, which lost 5 bases and 4 bases, there was a span of 9 bases. CDR1 and CDR2 (germline): SNHLY, FYNNEI. The CDR3 covers 13 residues. Here the CDR3 reads CASSNWANQPQHF. CDR3 coding DNA: TGTGCCAGCAGTAACTGGGCAAATCAGCCCCAGCATTTT.

This clone came up a few times. This rearrangement joins TRBV9 to TRBJ2-1, with 8 bases aligning to TRBD1. Germline V CDR1 and CDR2: SGDLS, YYNGEE. V shed 0 bases and J 9 bases; nucleotides not matched to a gene: 8. The CDR3 spans 15 residues. The CDR3 is CASSVDPRTGIEQFF. The CDR3 nucleotides are TGTGCCAGCAGCGTAGACCCTCGGACAGGGATTGAGCAGTTCTTC. Full variable domain (remainder filled in from reference TRBV9 and TRBJ2-1): DSGVTQTPKHLITATGQRVTLRCSPRSGDLSVYWYQQSLDQGLQFLIQYYNGEERAKGNILERFSAQQFPDLHSELNLSSLELGDSALYFCASSVDPRTGIEQFFGPGTRLTVL.

This clone has a single count. The chain recombines TRBV10-3 with TRBJ1-1; possibly TRBD1 for D (5 bases). The germline gives CDR1 ENHRY, CDR2 SYGVKD. The CDR3 consists of 14 residues. Trimming shortened V by 6 bases and J by 4 bases, and 15 bases separated the two germline ends. For the CDR3, the DNA is TGTGCCATCAGAAATGGTGGGGGGGGCACTGAAGCTTTCTTT. Translation gives CAIRNGGGGTEAFF.